A selection of T cell receptor beta chains follows, all from one sample in a study of T-cell memory formation after mild COVID-19. Each CDR3 protein is one row after TCRdb ran MiXCR on the 5' RACE reads. This table has hundreds of thousands of distinct CDR3 sequences, 16% appearing once. The sample was PBMCs or a T cell subset sorted from them (not recorded which). Receptor source: a man aged 18 to 30 who had mild COVID-19 (a few samples of this study predate the infection). Cell type and time point are not known. Both conserved end residues are part of each CDR3. A D gene is named only where the DNA matches it firmly. Only some rows state a clone size, as once, few, many or a class for expanded clones.

d_gene,v_gene,j_gene,abundance,CDR3nt,CDR3aa
NA,TRBV7-3,TRBJ1-1,NA,TGTGCCAGCAGCAGAGACAGGTTCGAGGGAGCTTTCTTT,CASSRDRFEGAFF
NA,TRBV28,TRBJ1-6,once,TGTGCCAGCAGTTGGACAGTCAATTCACCCCTCCACTTT,CASSWTVNSPLHF
NA,TRBV3-1,TRBJ2-3,few,TGTGCCAGCGGGGTTGGGGGAACAGATACGCAGTATTTT,CASGVGGTDTQYF
TRBD2,TRBV2,TRBJ2-3,few,TGTGCCAGCAGTGAAGCATCTAGCGGTCCAGATACGCAGTATTTT,CASSEASSGPDTQYF
TRBD1,TRBV6-5,TRBJ2-7,NA,TGTGCCAGCAGTTTCGATCCGGGACAGGCGTACGAGCAGTACTTC,CASSFDPGQAYEQYF
NA,TRBV12-3/TRBV12-4,TRBJ2-3,few,TGTGCCAGCAGACCCCTGAGGACTGAAGATACGCAGTATTTT,CASRPLRTEDTQYF
NA,TRBV12-3/TRBV12-4,TRBJ1-2,few,TGTGCCAGCAGTTTAGCCTACAGGGAAAACTATGGCTACACCTTC,CASSLAYRENYGYTF
NA,TRBV4-1,TRBJ1-2,NA,TGCGCCAGCAGCCAAAAGGCAGAGAAGCCTAACTATGGCTACACCTTC,CASSQKAEKPNYGYTF
NA,TRBV5-1,TRBJ2-2,few,TGCGCCAGCAGCTTCGGCGGGCCAGGAGAATCCGGCATTGAAACCGGGGAGCTGTTTTTT,CASSFGGPGESGIETGELFF
TRBD2,TRBV5-1,TRBJ2-1,many,TGCGCCAGCAGCTTGGTAGCGGGGGGCCAGGATGAGCAGTTCTTC,CASSLVAGGQDEQFF
TRBD2,TRBV20-1,TRBJ2-5,few,TGCAGTGCTAGACCTAGCGGGGCGGTACGGGGTACCCAGTACTTC,CSARPSGAVRGTQYF
NA,TRBV7-2,TRBJ2-3,few,TGTGCCAGCAGCTTATCGCAGGGAACAGATACGCAGTATTTT,CASSLSQGTDTQYF
TRBD2,TRBV20-1,TRBJ2-3,NA,TGCAGTGCTAGACTCCCGGGGGGGGGGGCAGATACGCAGTATTTT,CSARLPGGGADTQYF
NA,TRBV24-1,TRBJ1-4,NA,TGTGCCACCAACGGGGCAGGTGAAAAACTGTTTTTT,CATNGAGEKLFF
NA,TRBV7-6,TRBJ2-2,many,TGTGCCAGCAGCTTTCGGCCGAGCACCGGGGAGCTGTTTTTT,CASSFRPSTGELFF
TRBD2,TRBV19,TRBJ2-5,NA,TGTGCCACCGCAGCGGGGGGGCGACAGGGCGAGACCCAGTACTTC,CATAAGGRQGETQYF
TRBD1,TRBV7-2,TRBJ1-3,NA,TGTGCCAGCAGCTCCGGGACAGGGGTTCTCTCTGGAAACACCATATATTTT,CASSSGTGVLSGNTIYF
NA,TRBV24-1,TRBJ2-3,NA,TGTGCCACCAGTGGCCGGGGCACAGATACGCAGTATTTT,CATSGRGTDTQYF
TRBD2,TRBV20-1,TRBJ2-1,many,TGCAGTGCTAGAGCCCCTAGCGGGTTGACCTACAATGAGCAGTTCTTC,CSARAPSGLTYNEQFF
TRBD1,TRBV7-2,TRBJ1-6,NA,TGTGCCAGCAGCTTAGAGGGACAGGGGGGTGGGAGGTTTCGTTCACCCCTCCACTTT,CASSLEGQGGGRFRSPLHF
NA,TRBV5-4,TRBJ2-5,few,TGTGCCAGCAGTCGCGGCGGGGACCAAGAGACCCAGTACTTC,CASSRGGDQETQYF
TRBD2,TRBV15,TRBJ2-3,NA,TGTGCCACCAGCAGAGCGGGGGGGGCAGATACGCAGTATTTT,CATSRAGGADTQYF
NA,TRBV5-1,TRBJ2-1,NA,TGCGCCAGCAGTGAAGCGGGTGACTCCTACAATGAGCAGTTCTTC,CASSEAGDSYNEQFF
NA,TRBV2,TRBJ1-4,few,TGTGCCAGCAGGAACAGGGTGGGAAATGAAAAACTGTTTTTT,CASRNRVGNEKLFF
TRBD1,TRBV5-1,TRBJ1-4,few,TGCGCCAGCAGCTTGGACAGGGGCCAGAAACTGTTTTTT,CASSLDRGQKLFF
NA,TRBV10-2,TRBJ2-3,NA,TGCGCCACCAGTACAGGGTTCGCAGATACGCAGTATTTT,CATSTGFADTQYF
NA,TRBV4-2,TRBJ1-5,few,TGTGCCAGCAGCCAAGCAGAGGAGGGTTATAGCAATCAGCCCCAGCATTTT,CASSQAEEGYSNQPQHF
NA,TRBV10-2,TRBJ2-5,many,TGCGCCAGCAGTTCCGACAGTAGGGAGACCCAGTACTTC,CASSSDSRETQYF
TRBD1,TRBV3-1,TRBJ2-1,NA,TGTGCCAGCAGCCCGTCAGGGGGCGGGCAGTTCTTC,CASSPSGGGQFF
NA,TRBV5-1,TRBJ1-1,few,TGCGCCAGCAGCTTGGAGGGACCGCCGAACACTGAAGCTTTCTTT,CASSLEGPPNTEAFF
NA,TRBV3-1,TRBJ2-6,few,TGTGCCAGTGCTTCTGGGGCCAACGTCCTGACTTTC,CASASGANVLTF
NA,TRBV21-1,TRBJ1-5,once,TGTGCCAGCACACAGCCCTTACAGCATTTT,CASTQPLQHF
TRBD1,TRBV5-1,TRBJ1-1,few,TGCGCCAGCAGCTGGGGGACAGGGGATCGCACTGAAGCTTTCTTT,CASSWGTGDRTEAFF
NA,TRBV12-3/TRBV12-4,TRBJ2-3,NA,TGTGCCAGCAGTTTCCGGGGGCCCGGCACAGATACGCAGTATTTT,CASSFRGPGTDTQYF
TRBD1,TRBV7-9,TRBJ1-2,NA,TGTGCCAGCAGCCGGACCGGGACAGGGATCTATGGCTACACCTTC,CASSRTGTGIYGYTF
NA,TRBV5-1,TRBJ1-6,NA,TGCGCCAGCAGCTCCGCCGGGACCTTAACCAGCTCCTATAATTCACCCCTCCACTTT,CASSSAGTLTSSYNSPLHF
TRBD1,TRBV7-8,TRBJ2-5,NA,TGTGCCAGCAGCGGGGGACAGTCCCAAGAGACCCAGTACTTC,CASSGGQSQETQYF
NA,TRBV30,TRBJ1-2,few,TGTGCCTGGAGTGTTAAGCCCGTGGGGGGCTACACCTTC,CAWSVKPVGGYTF
NA,TRBV7-2,TRBJ1-4,NA,TGTGCCAGCAACCAACAGGGACCAACTAATGAAAAACTGTTTTTT,CASNQQGPTNEKLFF
NA,TRBV12-3/TRBV12-4,TRBJ1-4,many,TGTGCCAGCAGCCCTGTATCTACTAATGAAAAACTGTTTTTT,CASSPVSTNEKLFF